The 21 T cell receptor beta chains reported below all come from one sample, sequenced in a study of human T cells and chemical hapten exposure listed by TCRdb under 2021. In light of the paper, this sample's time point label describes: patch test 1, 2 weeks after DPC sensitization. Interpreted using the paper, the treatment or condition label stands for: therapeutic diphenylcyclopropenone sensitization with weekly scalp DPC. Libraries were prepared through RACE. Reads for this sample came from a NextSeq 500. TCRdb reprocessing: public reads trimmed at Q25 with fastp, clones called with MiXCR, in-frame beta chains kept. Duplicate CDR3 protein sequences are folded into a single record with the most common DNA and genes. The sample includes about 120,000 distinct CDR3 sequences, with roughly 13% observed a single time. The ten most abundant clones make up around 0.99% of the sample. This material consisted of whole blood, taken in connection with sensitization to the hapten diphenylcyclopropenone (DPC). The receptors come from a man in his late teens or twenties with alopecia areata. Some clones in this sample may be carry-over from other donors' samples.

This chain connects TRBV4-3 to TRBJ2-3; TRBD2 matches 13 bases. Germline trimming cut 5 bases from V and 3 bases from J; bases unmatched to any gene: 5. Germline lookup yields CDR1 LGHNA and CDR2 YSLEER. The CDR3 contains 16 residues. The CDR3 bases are TGCGCCAGCAGCGCTACTAGCGGGGGGGCAACAGATACGCAGTATTTT. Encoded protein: CASSATSGGATDTQYF.

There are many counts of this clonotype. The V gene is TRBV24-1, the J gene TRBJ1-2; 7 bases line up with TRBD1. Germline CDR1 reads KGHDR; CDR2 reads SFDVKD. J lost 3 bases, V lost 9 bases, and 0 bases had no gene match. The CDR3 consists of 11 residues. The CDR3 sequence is CATGTDYGYTF. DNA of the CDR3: TGTGCCACCGGGACAGACTATGGCTACACCTTC.

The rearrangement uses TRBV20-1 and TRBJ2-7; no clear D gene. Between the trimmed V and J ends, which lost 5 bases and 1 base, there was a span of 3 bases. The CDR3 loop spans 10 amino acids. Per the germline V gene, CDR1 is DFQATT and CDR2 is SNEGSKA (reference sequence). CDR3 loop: CSALSYEQYF. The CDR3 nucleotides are TGCAGTGCTTTGTCCTACGAGCAGTACTTC.

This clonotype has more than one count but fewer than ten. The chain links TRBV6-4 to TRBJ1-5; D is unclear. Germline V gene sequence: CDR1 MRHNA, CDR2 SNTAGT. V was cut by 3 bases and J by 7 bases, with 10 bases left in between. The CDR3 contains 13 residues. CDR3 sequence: CASSEGEAQPQHF. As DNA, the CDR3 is TGTGCCAGCAGTGAAGGAGAGGCCCAGCCCCAGCATTTT.

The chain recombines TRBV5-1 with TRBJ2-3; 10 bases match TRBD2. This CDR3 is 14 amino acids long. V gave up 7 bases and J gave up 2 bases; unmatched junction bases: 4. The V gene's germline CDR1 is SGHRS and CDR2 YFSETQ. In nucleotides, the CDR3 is TGCGCCAGCTCCCTAGCGGGGGTCACAGATACGCAGTATTTT. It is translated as CASSLAGVTDTQYF.

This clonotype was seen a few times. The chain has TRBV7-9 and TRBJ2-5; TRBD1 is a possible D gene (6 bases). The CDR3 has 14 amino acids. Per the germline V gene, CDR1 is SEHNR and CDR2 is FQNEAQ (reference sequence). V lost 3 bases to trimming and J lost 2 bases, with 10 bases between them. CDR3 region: CASSLSTGQETQYF. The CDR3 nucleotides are TGTGCCAGCAGCTTGTCGACAGGTCAAGAGACCCAGTACTTC.

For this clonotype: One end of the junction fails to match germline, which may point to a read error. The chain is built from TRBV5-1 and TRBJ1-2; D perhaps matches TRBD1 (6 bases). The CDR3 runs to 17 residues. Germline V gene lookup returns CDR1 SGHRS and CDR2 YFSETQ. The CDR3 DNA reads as TGCGCCAGCAACTTGGCCGAAGACAGGAGCCTTAACTATGGCTACACCTTC. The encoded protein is CASNLAEDRSLNYGYTF.

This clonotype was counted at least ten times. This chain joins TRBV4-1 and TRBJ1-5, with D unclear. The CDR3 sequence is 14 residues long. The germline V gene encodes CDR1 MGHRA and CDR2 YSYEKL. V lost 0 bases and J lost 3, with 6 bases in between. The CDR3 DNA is TGCGCCAGCAGCCAAGAGGGATTCAATCAGCCCCAGCATTTT. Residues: CASSQEGFNQPQHF.

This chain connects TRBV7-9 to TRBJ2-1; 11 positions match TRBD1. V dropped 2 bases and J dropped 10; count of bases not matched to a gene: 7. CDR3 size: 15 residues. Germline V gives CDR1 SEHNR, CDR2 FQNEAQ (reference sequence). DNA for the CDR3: TGTGCCAGCAGCTTAATGCGGACAGGGGGCGCGGAGCAGTTCTTC. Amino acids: CASSLMRTGGAEQFF.

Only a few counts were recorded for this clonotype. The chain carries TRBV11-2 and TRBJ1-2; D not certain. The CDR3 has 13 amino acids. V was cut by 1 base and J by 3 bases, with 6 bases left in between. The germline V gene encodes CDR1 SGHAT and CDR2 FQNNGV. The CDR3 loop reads CASSLGRHYGYTF. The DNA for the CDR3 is TGTGCCAGCAGCTTAGGCCGACACTATGGCTACACCTTC.

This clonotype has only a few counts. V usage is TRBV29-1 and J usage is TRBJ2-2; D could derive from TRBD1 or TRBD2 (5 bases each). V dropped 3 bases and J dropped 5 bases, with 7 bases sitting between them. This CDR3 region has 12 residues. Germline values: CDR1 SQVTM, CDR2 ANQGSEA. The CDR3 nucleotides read TGCAGCGTTGACGGGGCGACCGGGGAGCTGTTTTTT. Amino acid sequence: CSVDGATGELFF.

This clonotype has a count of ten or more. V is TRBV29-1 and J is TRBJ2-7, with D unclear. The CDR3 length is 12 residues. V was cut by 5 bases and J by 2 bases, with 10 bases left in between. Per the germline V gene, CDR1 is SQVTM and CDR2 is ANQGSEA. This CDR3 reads CSVRAGAYEQYF. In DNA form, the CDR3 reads TGCAGCGTTCGCGCAGGAGCCTACGAGCAGTACTTC.

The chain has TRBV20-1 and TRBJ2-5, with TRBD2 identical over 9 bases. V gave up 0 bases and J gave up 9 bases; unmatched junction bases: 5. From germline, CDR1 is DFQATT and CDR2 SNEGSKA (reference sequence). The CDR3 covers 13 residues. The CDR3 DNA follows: TGCAGTGCTAGAGATCCGATAGCGGGGGCCCAGTACTTC. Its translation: CSARDPIAGAQYF.

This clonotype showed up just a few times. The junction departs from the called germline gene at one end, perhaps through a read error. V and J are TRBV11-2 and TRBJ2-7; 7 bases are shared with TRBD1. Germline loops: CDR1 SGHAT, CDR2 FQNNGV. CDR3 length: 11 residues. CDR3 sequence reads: CASSSYRDRGF. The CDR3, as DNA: TGTGCCAGCAGCTCCTACCGGGACAGAGGATTC. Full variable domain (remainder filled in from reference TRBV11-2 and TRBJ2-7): EAGVAQSPRYKIIEKRQSVAFWCNPISGHATLYWYQQILGQGPKLLIQFQNNGVVDDSQLPKDRFSAERLKGVDSTLKIQPAKLEDSAVYLCASSSYRDRGFGPGTRLTVT.

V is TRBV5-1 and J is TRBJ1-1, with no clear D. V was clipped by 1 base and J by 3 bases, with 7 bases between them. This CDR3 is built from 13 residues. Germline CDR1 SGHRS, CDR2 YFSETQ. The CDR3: CASSLSGDTEAFF. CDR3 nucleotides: TGCGCCAGCAGCTTGTCTGGAGACACTGAAGCTTTCTTT.

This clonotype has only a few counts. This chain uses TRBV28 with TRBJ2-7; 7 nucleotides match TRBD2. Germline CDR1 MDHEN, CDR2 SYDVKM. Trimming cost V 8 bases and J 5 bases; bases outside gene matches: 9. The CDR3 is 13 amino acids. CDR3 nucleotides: TGTGCCAGCCCTGGACCTGGGAGGGACGAGCAGTACTTC. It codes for CASPGPGRDEQYF.

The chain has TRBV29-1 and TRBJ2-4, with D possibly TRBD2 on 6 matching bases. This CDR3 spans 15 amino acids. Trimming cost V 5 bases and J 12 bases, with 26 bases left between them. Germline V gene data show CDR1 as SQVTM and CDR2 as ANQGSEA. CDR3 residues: CSVHSDGGINIRQYF. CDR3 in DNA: TGCAGCGTTCATAGTGATGGCGGGATAAACATTCGTCAGTACTTC.

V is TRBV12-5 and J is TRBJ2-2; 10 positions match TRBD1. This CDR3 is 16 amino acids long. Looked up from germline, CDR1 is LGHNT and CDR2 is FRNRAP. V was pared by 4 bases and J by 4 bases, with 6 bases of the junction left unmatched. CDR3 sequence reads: CASGSRQGAGTGELFF. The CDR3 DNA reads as TGTGCTAGTGGTTCAAGACAGGGGGCTGGCACCGGGGAGCTGTTTTTT. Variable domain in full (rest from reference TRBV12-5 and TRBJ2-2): DARVTQTPRHKVTEMGQEVTMRCQPILGHNTVFWYRQTMMQGLELLAYFRNRAPLDDSGMPKDRFSAEMPDATLATLKIQPSEPRDSAVYFCASGSRQGAGTGELFFGEGSRLTVL.

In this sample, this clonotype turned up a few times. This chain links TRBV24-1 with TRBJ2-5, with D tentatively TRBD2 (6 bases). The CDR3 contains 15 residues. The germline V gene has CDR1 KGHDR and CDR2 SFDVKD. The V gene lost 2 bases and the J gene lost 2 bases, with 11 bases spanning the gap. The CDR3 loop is CATSDSGTPQETQYF. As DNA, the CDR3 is TGTGCCACCAGTGATTCAGGGACTCCACAAGAGACCCAGTACTTC.

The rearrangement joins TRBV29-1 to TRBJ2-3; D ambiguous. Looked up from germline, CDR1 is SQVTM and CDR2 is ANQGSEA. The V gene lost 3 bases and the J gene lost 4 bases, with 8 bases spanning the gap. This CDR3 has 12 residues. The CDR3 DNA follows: TGCAGCGTTGATCCAGTTGCAGATACGCAGTATTTT. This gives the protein CSVDPVADTQYF.

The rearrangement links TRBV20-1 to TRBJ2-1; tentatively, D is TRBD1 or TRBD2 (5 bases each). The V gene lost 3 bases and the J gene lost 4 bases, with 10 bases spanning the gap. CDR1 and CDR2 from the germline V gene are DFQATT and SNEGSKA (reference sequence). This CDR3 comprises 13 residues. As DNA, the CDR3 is TGCAGTGCTAGGTTGGGGGTATACAATGAGCAGTTCTTC. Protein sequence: CSARLGVYNEQFF.